This TCR beta chain is from a study of blood T cell repertoires in COVID-19. Germline V gene lookup returns CDR1 LGHDT and CDR2 YNNKEL (reference sequence). The V gene end was trimmed by 4 bases and the J gene end by 6 bases; junction bases not matched to a gene: 7. There are 14 residues in the CDR3. Sequencing used immunoSEQ multiplex PCR; TCRdb keeps in-frame clones, though not all of them. This table holds 300,000 or so clones, 89% found once. The chain uses TRBV3-1 (or the pseudogene TRBV3-2) and TRBJ2-7; 9 positions agree with TRBD1. The clonotype was recovered from a man between 18 and 29 years old who had recovered from COVID-19. The specimen sequenced was peripheral blood. In nucleotides, the CDR3 is TGTGCCAGCAGCCTTCTACAGGGGGCCGGCGAGCAGTACTTC. Translating it yields CASSLLQGAGEQYF.